Presented here are 28 T cell receptor beta chains from one specimen sequenced in a study of Graves' ophthalmopathy and Graves' hyperthyroidism. The authors amplified TCR beta CDR3 regions, and they did so from RNA transcripts for repertoire sequencing. The first-round RT-PCR employed HTBI primers together with the Qiagen OneStep RT-PCR kit. A multiplex PCR was then performed as the second round. TCRdb reprocessed the multiplex PCR reads via MiXCR and lists one record per CDR3 protein. The table records 580,000 or so distinct CDR3 sequences, less than 40% of them present only once. The sequencing sample was made of peripheral blood or thyroid tissue (not recorded which). The receptors derive from an adult man with Graves' hyperthyroidism.

This clonotype was counted at least ten times. The V call is TRBV20-1, the J call TRBJ1-5; 7 bases fit TRBD1. The CDR3 consists of 14 residues. The V and J ends lost 0 bases and 3 bases, in that order; junction bases with no gene match: 2. Per germline, CDR1 DFQATT and CDR2 SNEGSKA (reference sequence). In DNA form, the CDR3 reads TGCAGTGCTAGAGACAGGGGGTTCAATCAGCCCCAGCATTTT. Its protein is CSARDRGFNQPQHF.

This clonotype was seen repeatedly, ten times or more. The chain uses TRBV5-1 and TRBJ1-1; D is ambiguous. The CDR3 spans 15 residues. Trimming cost V 5 bases and J 7 bases, with 21 bases left between them. Germline V lookup: CDR1 SGHRS, CDR2 YFSETQ. CDR3 bases: TGCGCCAGCAGTCAAGACGGACCGCCGGCGGATGAAGCTTTCTTT. Translation gives CASSQDGPPADEAFF.

This clonotype showed up many times. This chain joins TRBV10-2 and TRBJ1-2, with TRBD1 as a possible D gene (6 bases). Trimming removed 4 bases at V and 0 bases at J, with 12 bases between. This CDR3 has 15 residues. Germline V gene sequence: CDR1 WSHSY, CDR2 SAAADI. The CDR3 coding sequence is TGCGCCAGCAGTGTGTCGGGGGCGGCTAACTATGGCTACACCTTC. Its translation is CASSVSGAANYGYTF.

This clonotype was counted a few times. The chain recombines TRBV6-5 with TRBJ1-1; D is undetermined. Trimming took 2 bases from V and 1 from J, leaving 11 bases between them. The CDR3 is 15 amino acids. CDR1 is MNHEY and CDR2 is SVGAGI in the germline V gene. The CDR3 here is CASSYRPLKNTEAFF. The CDR3 coding sequence is TGTGCCAGCAGTTACAGGCCGTTAAAGAACACTGAAGCTTTCTTT.

This clonotype was counted many times. This sequence joins TRBV6-1 and TRBJ1-5, with 8 nucleotides matching TRBD1. This CDR3 region has 17 residues. In germline, CDR1 is MNHNS, CDR2 SASEGT. The J segment lost 3 bases and the V segment lost 2 bases, leaving 9 bases of the junction unmatched. The CDR3 nucleotides read TGTGCCAGCAGTGAAAGATTAAGGACAGGGCTCAATCAGCCCCAGCATTTT. This codes for CASSERLRTGLNQPQHF.

The chain carries TRBV4-1 and TRBJ2-5; 9 bases line up with TRBD1. Germline CDR1 MGHRA, CDR2 YSYEKL. V lost 6 bases and J lost 5; bases outside the gene matches: 13. The CDR3 spans 16 residues. This CDR3 reads CASRAYTGGAWETQYF. The CDR3 DNA is TGCGCCAGCAGGGCATACACAGGGGGCGCCTGGGAGACCCAGTACTTC.

This clonotype was counted a few times. The chain carries TRBV27 and TRBJ1-1; 7 nucleotides align to TRBD1. Trimming removed 5 bases from V and 3 bases from J; junction bases left unmatched: 6. Germline CDR1 is MNHEY and CDR2 is SMNVEV (reference sequence). The CDR3 runs 14 residues. The CDR3 spells CASSRDSPYTEAFF. CDR3 DNA: TGTGCCAGCAGTCGGGACAGCCCTTACACTGAAGCTTTCTTT.

A remark on this clonotype: Being one base from a much bigger clone, this may be a read error. In nucleotides, the CDR3 is TGTGCCAGCAGCCCTCCTCCTCGGGGGGGCGAGCAGTACTTC. Encoded protein: CASSPPPRGGEQYF. The chain is built from TRBV9 and TRBJ2-7, with TRBD2 matching over 8 bases. V gave up 4 bases and J gave up 6 bases; unmatched junction bases: 9. This CDR3 comprises 14 residues. Germline lookup yields CDR1 SGDLS and CDR2 YYNGEE.

This clonotype was seen ten or more times. CDR3 sequence (DNA): TGTGCCAGTAGTGACACAGGGAGATCTGGAAACACCATATATTTT. It codes for CASSDTGRSGNTIYF. This chain joins TRBV19 and TRBJ1-3; a possible D gene is TRBD1 (6 bases). CDR1 is LNHDA and CDR2 is SQIVND in the germline V gene (reference sequence). CDR3 size: 15 residues. Trimming cost V 5 bases and J 1 base, with 12 bases left between them.

The chain combines TRBV20-1 with TRBJ2-7; D may match TRBD1 or TRBD2 (5 bases each). The germline V gene encodes CDR1 DFQATT and CDR2 SNEGSKA (reference sequence). Trimming cost V 3 bases and J 7 bases, with 19 bases left between them. This CDR3 region has 14 residues. CDR3 loop: CSASLGRKRDEQYF. The CDR3 DNA follows: TGCAGTGCTAGTCTGGGACGCAAACGCGATGAGCAGTACTTC.

In its sample, this clonotype was seen many times. The rearrangement uses TRBV24-1 and TRBJ2-5, with D perhaps matching TRBD1 or TRBD2 (5 bases each). V was cut by 6 bases and J by 5 bases, with 12 bases left in between. Per germline, CDR1 KGHDR and CDR2 SFDVKD. CDR3 length: 13 amino acids. DNA for the CDR3: TGTGCCACCAGTCTCCCGGGGACGGAGACCCAGTACTTC. This sequence encodes CATSLPGTETQYF.

The chain has TRBV29-1 and TRBJ2-7, with 9 bases matching TRBD1. Per the germline V gene, CDR1 is SQVTM and CDR2 is ANQGSEA. The V gene end was trimmed by 6 bases and the J gene end by 0 bases; junction bases not matched to a gene: 9. CDR3 length: 15 amino acids. The CDR3 protein is CSVDTGTGSSYEQYF. The CDR3 nucleotides read TGCAGCGTAGATACCGGGACAGGGAGCTCCTACGAGCAGTACTTC.

This sequence joins TRBV29-1 and TRBJ1-5; D is ambiguous. The CDR3 contains 11 residues. From germline, CDR1 is SQVTM and CDR2 ANQGSEA. V lost 3 bases, J lost 6 bases, and 6 bases lay in between. The CDR3 DNA reads TGCAGCGTTGAGGCAGGTCAGCCCCAGCATTTT. Protein sequence: CSVEAGQPQHF.

This clonotype was found many times. V is TRBV2 and J is TRBJ2-7; D unresolved. V gave up 3 bases and J gave up 1 base, with 13 bases separating them. The CDR3 runs to 15 residues. Germline CDR1 SNHLY, CDR2 FYNNEI. This chain's CDR3 is CASSEEALSSYEQYF. DNA of the CDR3: TGTGCCAGCAGTGAGGAAGCGTTATCTTCCTACGAGCAGTACTTC.

This clonotype was seen only once. The rearrangement uses TRBV20-1 and TRBJ2-1; TRBD2 agrees at 7 bases. The CDR3 has 13 amino acids. The J segment lost 5 bases and the V segment lost 5 bases, leaving 6 bases of the junction unmatched. CDR1 DFQATT and CDR2 SNEGSKA come from the germline V gene (reference sequence). The DNA for the CDR3 is TGCAGTGCTGTAAGCGGGACCGACAATGAGCAGTTCTTC. Translating gives CSAVSGTDNEQFF.

The CDR3 bases are TGTGCCAGCAGCTCTAACCTGTGGTCTGCTAATGAGCAGTTCTTC. As protein: CASSSNLWSANEQFF. V is TRBV7-9 and J is TRBJ2-5; D remains unclear. The end of the DNA fits TRBJ2-1 better, so the J call may be wrong. This CDR3 contains 15 residues. Germline V gene data show CDR1 as SEHNR and CDR2 as FQNEAQ (reference sequence).

The V and J genes are TRBV15 and TRBJ1-2; 11 bases match TRBD1. V lost 4 bases and J lost 2; bases outside the gene matches: 6. Germline CDR1 reads LNHNV; CDR2 reads YYDKDF (reference sequence). This CDR3 has 16 residues. CDR3 in DNA: TGTGCCACCAGCACTGAGAGGGACAGGGGGAACTATGGCTACACCTTC. This encodes CATSTERDRGNYGYTF.

A remark on this clonotype: This could be a read error, since a much larger clone is one nucleotide away. The chain employs TRBV4-1 and TRBJ1-4; D gene ambiguous. Germline lookup yields CDR1 MGHRA and CDR2 YSYEKL. There are 16 residues in the CDR3. CDR3 sequence: CAGSQDEEELGEKLFF. CDR3 in DNA: TGCGCCGGCAGCCAAGATGAGGAAGAATTAGGTGAAAAACTGTTTTTT.

This chain uses TRBV29-1 with TRBJ2-1, with a possible D match to TRBD2 (5 bases). The CDR3 is 14 amino acids. Germline V gene lookup returns CDR1 SQVTM and CDR2 ANQGSEA. Between the trimmed V and J ends, which lost 5 bases and 4 bases, there was a span of 15 bases. CDR3 residues: CSVHFTLAYNEQFF. The CDR3 bases are TGCAGCGTTCACTTTACTCTAGCTTACAATGAGCAGTTCTTC.

This clonotype was seen only a few times. The chain carries TRBV2 and TRBJ1-4; tentative D call: TRBD1 (5 bases). The CDR3 loop spans 14 amino acids. CDR1 and CDR2 (germline): SNHLY, FYNNEI. Trimming took 7 bases from V and 8 from J, leaving 17 bases between them. The CDR3 protein is CASIGTSRWEKLFF. Here the CDR3 DNA reads TGTGCCAGCATTGGGACCTCTCGGTGGGAAAAACTGTTTTTT. The full variable domain, with the rest looked up from reference TRBV2 and TRBJ1-4, is EPEVTQTPSHQVTQMGQEVILRCVPISNHLYFYWYRQILGQKVEFLVSFYNNEISEKSEIFDDQFSVERPDGSNFTLKIRSTKLEDSAMYFCASIGTSRWEKLFFGSGTQLSVL.

The gene calls are TRBV9 and TRBJ2-3, with TRBD2 matching over 9 bases. Looked up from germline, CDR1 is SGDLS and CDR2 is YYNGEE. CDR3 length: 17 residues. V was pared by 4 bases and J by 5 bases, with 14 bases of the junction left unmatched. DNA of the CDR3: TGTGCCAGCAGCCACTCCCCGGCTAGCGGGGTAGAAGATACGCAGTATTTT. It yields the protein CASSHSPASGVEDTQYF.

This clonotype was seen many times. V is TRBV7-2 and J is TRBJ1-2; TRBD1 might be the D (6 bases). CDR1 and CDR2 (germline): SGHTA, FQGNSA. V was shortened by 1 base and J by 8 bases, with 11 bases between the two germline ends. This CDR3 spans 13 amino acids. The CDR3 here is CASSLVQGGGYTF. As DNA, the CDR3 is TGTGCCAGCAGCTTAGTACAGGGCGGCGGCTACACCTTC.

This clonotype was found a few times. The chain couples TRBV5-1 to TRBJ2-3; 9 bases agree with TRBD1. The CDR3 spans 15 residues. V shed 0 bases, J shed 4 bases, and the junction held 3 bases outside the gene matches. Germline assignment: CDR1 SGHRS and CDR2 YFSETQ. The CDR3 region has the DNA TGCGCCAGCAGCTTGGACAGGGGGCTTTCAGATACGCAGTATTTT. It is translated as CASSLDRGLSDTQYF.

This clonotype occurred many times. The chain recombines TRBV20-1 with TRBJ1-1; perhaps TRBD1 as D (6 bases). The CDR3 runs to 13 residues. CDR1 DFQATT and CDR2 SNEGSKA come from the germline V gene (reference sequence). The V gene lost 3 bases and the J gene lost 5 bases, with 13 bases spanning the gap. The CDR3 DNA follows: TGCAGTGCTAGTGGGGGCGGCGGTACTGAAGCTTTCTTT. Its translation: CSASGGGGTEAFF.

This chain joins TRBV20-1 and TRBJ2-7; 14 positions match TRBD2. Trimming at V came to 8 bases and at J to 6 bases, leaving 12 bases not matched to a gene. Germline lookup yields CDR1 DFQATT and CDR2 SNEGSKA (reference sequence). The CDR3 has 15 amino acids. CDR3 sequence reads: CSRYERTSGGPEQYF. For the CDR3, the DNA is TGCAGTCGGTATGAACGGACTAGCGGGGGGCCCGAGCAGTACTTC.

This clonotype has a single count. The chain couples TRBV20-1 to TRBJ1-3; D call uncertain. Germline CDR1 is DFQATT and CDR2 is SNEGSKA (reference sequence). The length of the CDR3 is 14 residues. Trimming stripped 1 base from V and 8 bases from J, with 15 bases between. CDR3 sequence reads: CSARAVAGGDTIYF. CDR3 DNA sequence: TGCAGTGCTAGAGCTGTAGCGGGAGGTGACACCATATATTTT.

In this sample, this clonotype turned up many times. The rearrangement links TRBV20-1 to TRBJ1-6, with a possible D match to TRBD1 (5 bases). Per the germline V gene, CDR1 is DFQATT and CDR2 is SNEGSKA (reference sequence). The V end was cut by 0 bases, the J end by 2 bases, with 11 bases between. The CDR3 loop spans 16 amino acids. The CDR3 DNA reads TGCAGTGCTAGAGATCAGGGAATGACCTATAATTCACCCCTCCACTTT. This gives the protein CSARDQGMTYNSPLHF.

In the case of this clonotype: A much larger clonotype is one base distant, so this may be a read error. The rearrangement uses TRBV6-1 and TRBJ1-2; 9 bases match TRBD1. Unmatched junction bases numbered 14, after V lost 10 bases and J lost 8 bases. This CDR3 contains 14 residues. Looked up from germline, CDR1 is MNHNS and CDR2 is SASEGT. CDR3 loop: CATHALDRGGGYTF. The CDR3 nucleotides are TGTGCCACTCACGCTCTGGACAGGGGCGGCGGCTACACCTTC.